The source of this TCR beta chain is a study of blood T cell repertoires in COVID-19 (dated by TCRdb to 2020 to 2021). The study in broad terms: Samples from collaborators originated in the United States, Italy and Spain and spanned both the acute and convalescent phases of COVID-19. The material from the prospective study consisted of cDNA or gDNA derived from T cells, B-cell-depleted T cells, or PBMCs. Deeply sampled blood TCRbeta repertoires from subjects exposed to, actively infected with, or recovered from COVID-19 were included in the dataset. The repertoires were released in a freely available public database meant as a resource for research on the immune response to SARS-CoV-2. Samples were obtained from the ongoing ImmuneRACE study (first 160 participants) and from over 1,000 subjects provided by 6 global collaborators. Nearly every sample came with metadata listing a de-identified subject ID, COVID-19 status, age in years and sex. HLA class I and class II types, where available, came from metadata supplied by the sample provider rather than from assay-based typing. Results and caveats for the whole study, not just this receptor: Clinical and demographic metadata were provided uncurated, with the amount varying by source and participant.

The germline V gene sets CDR1 to MNHEY and CDR2 to SVGAGI. For this chain, trimming is 6 bases at the V end and 6 bases at the J end, and the number of junction bases without a gene match is 7. The cysteine opens and the phenylalanine closes a CDR3 of 13 amino acids. The CDR3 DNA has 39 bases and is translated from base 1. The collaborating institutions used their own protocols to collect whole blood in K2EDTA tubes. For TCRbeta analysis, collaborators shipped samples as frozen whole blood, isolated PBMCs, or DNA extracted from either of those sample types. TCRbeta CDR3 regions were amplified from genomic DNA by means of the immunoSEQ Assay, a bias-controlled multiplex PCR. On the study's bioinformatics: Within the assay, amplification of reference gene primers was used to estimate how many nucleated cells each sample contained. To quantify the absolute abundance of each unique TCRbeta CDR3 rearrangement, sequence reads were collapsed and filtered. For each sample, productive Simpson clonality was calculated as the square root of Simpson's diversity index over productive rearrangements. This immuneACCESS table, as held by TCRdb, lists in-frame sequences with V and J called but not all clones. Of the missing ones, under half trace to an unresolved V gene in checked studies; the others have no known cause. V, J and clone size derive from that table, while D and trimming were established from the DNA sequence. The sample records 200,000 or so clones, roughly four fifths of which are singletons. Clones ranked in the top ten supply roughly 6.6% of the sample.

For this clone: Its specific antigen is unknown. Base qualities are missing; no much larger clone stands one base away.

In this chain, TRBV6-5 is recombined with TRBJ1-2, and 7 junction bases match TRBD1. The origin of this receptor is a woman in her thirties or forties with acute or convalescent COVID-19. Sequencing was carried out using peripheral blood. The DNA reads TGTGCCAGCAGAGCCACAGGGGTGAATGGCTACACCTTC. Translated, it gives CASRATGVNGYTF.